This T cell receptor beta chain was identified during a study of CD8 T cells in ankylosing spondylitis. Study findings and constraints: Earlier studies detected some motif variants in reactive arthritis synovial fluid and blood. Significant enrichment of disease-linked clones was reported in matched ankylosing spondylitis synovial fluid.

This clonotype was seen many times. Its antigen is not identified. TCRdb called the 5' RACE reads again in MiXCR, with one record for every CDR3 protein. The sample consists of a few hundred thousand distinct CDR3 sequences, more than 20% of them appearing once. Deletions cut 5 bases from V and 7 bases from J, with 9 bases between. CDR3 length: 12 amino acids. The chain carries TRBV12-3 or TRBV12-4 and TRBJ2-1; D gene uncertain. Sequenced material: blood, either unsorted or a sorted T cell fraction (not recorded which). The source of this sequence is a male donor with ankylosing spondylitis or in good health (not recorded which). The CDR3 nucleotides read TGTGCCAGCAGTGTCGACTCGAATGAGCAGTTCTTC. This gives the protein CASSVDSNEQFF.